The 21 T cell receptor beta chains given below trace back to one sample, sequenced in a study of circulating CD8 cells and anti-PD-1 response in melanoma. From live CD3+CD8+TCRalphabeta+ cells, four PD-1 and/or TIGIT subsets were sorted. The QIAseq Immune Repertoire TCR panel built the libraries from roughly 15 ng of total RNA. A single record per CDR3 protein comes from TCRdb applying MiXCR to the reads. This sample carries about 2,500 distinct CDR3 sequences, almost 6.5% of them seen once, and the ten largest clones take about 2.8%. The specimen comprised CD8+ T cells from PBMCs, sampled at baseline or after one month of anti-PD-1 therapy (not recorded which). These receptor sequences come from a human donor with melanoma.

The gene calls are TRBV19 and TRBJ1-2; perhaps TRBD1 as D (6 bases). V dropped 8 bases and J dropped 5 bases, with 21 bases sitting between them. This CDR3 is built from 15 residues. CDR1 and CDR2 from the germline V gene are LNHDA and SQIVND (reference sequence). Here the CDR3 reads CASGLPDSFFYGYTF. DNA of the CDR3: TGTGCCAGTGGCCTCCCGGACAGTTTCTTTTATGGCTACACCTTC.

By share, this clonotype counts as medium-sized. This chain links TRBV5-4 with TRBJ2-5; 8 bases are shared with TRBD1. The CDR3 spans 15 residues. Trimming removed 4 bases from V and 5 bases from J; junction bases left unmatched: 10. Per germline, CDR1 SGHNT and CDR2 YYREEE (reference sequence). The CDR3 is CASSAWAGGDETQYF. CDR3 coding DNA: TGTGCCAGCAGCGCGTGGGCAGGGGGCGATGAGACCCAGTACTTC. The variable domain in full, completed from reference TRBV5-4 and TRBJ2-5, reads ETGVTQSPTHLIKTRGQQVTLRCSSQSGHNTVSWYQQALGQGPQFIFQYYREEENGRGNFPPRFSGLQFPNYSSELNVNALELDDSALYLCASSAWAGGDETQYFGPGTRLLVL.

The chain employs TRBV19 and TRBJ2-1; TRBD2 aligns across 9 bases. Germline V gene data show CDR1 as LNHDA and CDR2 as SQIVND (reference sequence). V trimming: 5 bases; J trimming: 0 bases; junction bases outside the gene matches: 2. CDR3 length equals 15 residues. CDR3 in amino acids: CASSPRGGSYNEQFF. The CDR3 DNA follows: TGTGCCAGTAGTCCGCGGGGGGGCTCCTACAATGAGCAGTTCTTC. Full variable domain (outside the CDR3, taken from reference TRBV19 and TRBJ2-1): DGGITQSPKYLFRKEGQNVTLSCEQNLNHDAMYWYRQDPGQGLRLIYYSQIVNDFQKGDIAEGYSVSREKKESFPLTVTSAQKNPTAFYLCASSPRGGSYNEQFFGPGTRLTVL.

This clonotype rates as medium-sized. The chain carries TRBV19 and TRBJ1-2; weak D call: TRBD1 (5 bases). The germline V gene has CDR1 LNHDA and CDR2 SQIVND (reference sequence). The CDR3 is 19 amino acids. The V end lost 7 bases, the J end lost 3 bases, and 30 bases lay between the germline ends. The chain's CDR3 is CASNEMGGGGQQPYYGYTF. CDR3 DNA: TGTGCCAGTAACGAAATGGGAGGTGGGGGTCAACAGCCGTACTATGGCTACACCTTC.

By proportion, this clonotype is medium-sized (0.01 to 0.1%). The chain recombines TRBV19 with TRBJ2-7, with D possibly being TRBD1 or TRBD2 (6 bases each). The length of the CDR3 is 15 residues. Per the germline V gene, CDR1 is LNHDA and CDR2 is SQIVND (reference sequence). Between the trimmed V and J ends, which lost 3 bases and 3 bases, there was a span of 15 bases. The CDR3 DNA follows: TGTGCCAGTAGTATTACAGGGACTTCCGTCTACGAGCAGTACTTC. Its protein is CASSITGTSVYEQYF.

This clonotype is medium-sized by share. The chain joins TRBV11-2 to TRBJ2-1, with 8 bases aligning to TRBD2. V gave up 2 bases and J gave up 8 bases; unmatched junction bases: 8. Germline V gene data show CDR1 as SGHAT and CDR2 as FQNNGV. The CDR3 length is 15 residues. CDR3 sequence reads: CASSLSRGGPYEQFF. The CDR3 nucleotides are TGTGCCAGCAGCTTATCGCGCGGGGGGCCGTATGAGCAGTTCTTC. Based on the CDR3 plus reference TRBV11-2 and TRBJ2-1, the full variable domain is EAGVAQSPRYKIIEKRQSVAFWCNPISGHATLYWYQQILGQGPKLLIQFQNNGVVDDSQLPKDRFSAERLKGVDSTLKIQPAKLEDSAVYLCASSLSRGGPYEQFFGPGTRLTVL.

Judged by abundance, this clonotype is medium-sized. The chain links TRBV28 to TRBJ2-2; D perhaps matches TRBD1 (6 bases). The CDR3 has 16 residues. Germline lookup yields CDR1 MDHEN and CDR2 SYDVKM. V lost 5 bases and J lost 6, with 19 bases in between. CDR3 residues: CASSPPGQAVPGELFF. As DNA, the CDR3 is TGTGCCAGCAGTCCTCCGGGACAAGCAGTCCCCGGGGAGCTGTTTTTT.

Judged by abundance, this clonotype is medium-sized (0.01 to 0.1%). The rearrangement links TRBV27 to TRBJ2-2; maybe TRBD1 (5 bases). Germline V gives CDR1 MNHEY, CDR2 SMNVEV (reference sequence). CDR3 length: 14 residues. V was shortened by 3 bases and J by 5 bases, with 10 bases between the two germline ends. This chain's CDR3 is CASSFRVSTGELFF. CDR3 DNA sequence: TGTGCCAGCAGTTTCAGGGTTTCTACCGGGGAGCTGTTTTTT.

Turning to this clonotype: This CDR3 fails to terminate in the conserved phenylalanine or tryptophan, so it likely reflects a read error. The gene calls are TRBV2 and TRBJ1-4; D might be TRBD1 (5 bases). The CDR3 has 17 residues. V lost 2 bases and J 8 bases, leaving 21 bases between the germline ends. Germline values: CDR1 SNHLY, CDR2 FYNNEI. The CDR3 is CASSETRIGGVKEKLFS. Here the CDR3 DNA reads TGTGCCAGCAGTGAAACAAGGATCGGAGGGGTAAAAGAAAAACTGTTTTCT.

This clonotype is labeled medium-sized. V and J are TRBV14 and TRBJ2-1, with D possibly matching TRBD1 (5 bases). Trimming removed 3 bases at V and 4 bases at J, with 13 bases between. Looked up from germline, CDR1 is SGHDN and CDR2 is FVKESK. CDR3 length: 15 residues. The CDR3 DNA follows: TGTGCCAGCAGCCACGACAGCTCCTTTTACAATGAGCAGTTCTTC. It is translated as CASSHDSSFYNEQFF.

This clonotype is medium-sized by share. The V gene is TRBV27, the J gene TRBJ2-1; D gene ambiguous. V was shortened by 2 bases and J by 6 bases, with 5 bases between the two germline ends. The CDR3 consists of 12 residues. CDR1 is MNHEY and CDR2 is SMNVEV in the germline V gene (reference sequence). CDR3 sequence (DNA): TGTGCCAGCAGTTTAGTCGGCAATGAGCAGTTCTTC. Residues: CASSLVGNEQFF.

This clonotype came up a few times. The DNA for the CDR3 is TGCAGCGTGCCCGGACAAGTTTTCACCTTC. Translation: CSVPGQVFTF. The genes are TRBV29-1 and TRBJ1-2; maybe TRBD1 (5 bases). Germline CDR1 SQVTM, CDR2 ANQGSEA. V was clipped by 6 bases and J by 13 bases, with 15 bases between them. The CDR3 contains 10 residues.

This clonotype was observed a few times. This CDR3 is CASSPGLAGYEQYF. CDR3 nucleotides: TGTGCCAGCAGCCCGGGACTAGCGGGCTACGAGCAGTACTTC. The rearrangement uses TRBV6-5 and TRBJ2-7, with 12 bases identical to TRBD2. Trimming removed 6 bases from V and 3 bases from J; junction bases left unmatched: 3. This CDR3 has 14 amino acids. Germline CDR1 MNHEY, CDR2 SVGAGI.

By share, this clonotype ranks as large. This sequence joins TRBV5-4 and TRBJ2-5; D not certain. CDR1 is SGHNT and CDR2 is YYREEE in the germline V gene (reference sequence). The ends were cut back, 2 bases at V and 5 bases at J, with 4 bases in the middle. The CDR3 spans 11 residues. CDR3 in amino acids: CASSLSETQYF. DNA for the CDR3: TGTGCCAGCAGCTTATCCGAGACCCAGTACTTC.

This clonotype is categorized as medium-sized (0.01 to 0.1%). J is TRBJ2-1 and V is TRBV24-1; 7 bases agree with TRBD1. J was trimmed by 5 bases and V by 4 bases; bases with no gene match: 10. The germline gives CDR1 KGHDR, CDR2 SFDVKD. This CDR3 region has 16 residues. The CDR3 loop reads CATSDRGWTGNNEQFF. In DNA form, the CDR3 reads TGTGCCACCAGTGACCGAGGCTGGACAGGTAACAATGAGCAGTTCTTC.

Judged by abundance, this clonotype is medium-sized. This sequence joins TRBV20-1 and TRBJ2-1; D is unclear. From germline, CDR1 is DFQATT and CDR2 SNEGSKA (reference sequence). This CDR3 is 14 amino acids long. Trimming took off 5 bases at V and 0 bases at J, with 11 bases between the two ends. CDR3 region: CSAFDSSSYNEQFF. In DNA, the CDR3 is TGCAGTGCTTTCGATTCGAGCTCCTACAATGAGCAGTTCTTC.

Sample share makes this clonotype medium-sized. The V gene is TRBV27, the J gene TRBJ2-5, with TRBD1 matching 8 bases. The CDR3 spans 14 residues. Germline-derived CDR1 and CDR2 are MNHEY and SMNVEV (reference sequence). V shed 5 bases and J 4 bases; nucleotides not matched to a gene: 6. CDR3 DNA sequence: TGTGCCAGCAGTACCGACAGGGGCACAGAGACCCAGTACTTC. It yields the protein CASSTDRGTETQYF.

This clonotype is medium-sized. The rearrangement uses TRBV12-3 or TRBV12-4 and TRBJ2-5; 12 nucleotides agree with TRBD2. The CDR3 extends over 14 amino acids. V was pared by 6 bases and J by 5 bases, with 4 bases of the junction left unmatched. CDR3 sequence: CASRLAGGLETQYF. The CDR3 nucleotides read TGTGCCAGCAGGCTAGCGGGGGGGCTGGAGACCCAGTACTTC.

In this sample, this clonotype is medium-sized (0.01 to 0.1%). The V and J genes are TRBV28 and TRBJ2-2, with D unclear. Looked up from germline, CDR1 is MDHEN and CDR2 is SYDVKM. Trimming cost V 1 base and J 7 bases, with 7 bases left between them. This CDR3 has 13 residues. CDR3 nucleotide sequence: TGTGCCAGCAGTTTATCAGGCAGCGGGGAGCTGTTTTTT. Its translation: CASSLSGSGELFF.

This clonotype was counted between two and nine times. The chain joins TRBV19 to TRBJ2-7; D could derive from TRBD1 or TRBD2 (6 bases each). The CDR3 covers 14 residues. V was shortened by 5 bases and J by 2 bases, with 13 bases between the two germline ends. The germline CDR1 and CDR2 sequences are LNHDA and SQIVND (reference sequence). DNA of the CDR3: TGTGCCAGTAGTCCTGGGGGGCCTGCCTACGAGCAGTACTTC. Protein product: CASSPGGPAYEQYF.

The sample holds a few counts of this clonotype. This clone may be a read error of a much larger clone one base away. CDR3 in DNA: TGTGCCAGCCAGACTGGCGGGGACTCCTACGAGCAGTACTTC. It codes for CASQTGGDSYEQYF. This chain links TRBV19 with TRBJ2-7, with a possible D match to TRBD2 (6 bases). Trimming pared 9 bases from V and 0 bases from J, leaving 15 bases between. This CDR3 region has 14 residues. From germline, CDR1 is LNHDA and CDR2 SQIVND (reference sequence).